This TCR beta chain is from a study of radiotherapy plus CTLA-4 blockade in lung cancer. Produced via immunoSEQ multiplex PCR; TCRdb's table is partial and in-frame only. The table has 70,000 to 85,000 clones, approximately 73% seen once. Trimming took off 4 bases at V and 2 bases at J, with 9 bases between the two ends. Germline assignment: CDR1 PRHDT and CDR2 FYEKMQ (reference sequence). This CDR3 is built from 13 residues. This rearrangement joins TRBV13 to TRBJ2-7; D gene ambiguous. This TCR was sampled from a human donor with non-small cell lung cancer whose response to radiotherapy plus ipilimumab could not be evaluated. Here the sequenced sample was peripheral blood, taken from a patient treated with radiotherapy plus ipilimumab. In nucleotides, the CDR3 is TGTGCCAGCAGCTCCAGGCGCACCTACGAGCAGTACTTC. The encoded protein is CASSSRRTYEQYF.